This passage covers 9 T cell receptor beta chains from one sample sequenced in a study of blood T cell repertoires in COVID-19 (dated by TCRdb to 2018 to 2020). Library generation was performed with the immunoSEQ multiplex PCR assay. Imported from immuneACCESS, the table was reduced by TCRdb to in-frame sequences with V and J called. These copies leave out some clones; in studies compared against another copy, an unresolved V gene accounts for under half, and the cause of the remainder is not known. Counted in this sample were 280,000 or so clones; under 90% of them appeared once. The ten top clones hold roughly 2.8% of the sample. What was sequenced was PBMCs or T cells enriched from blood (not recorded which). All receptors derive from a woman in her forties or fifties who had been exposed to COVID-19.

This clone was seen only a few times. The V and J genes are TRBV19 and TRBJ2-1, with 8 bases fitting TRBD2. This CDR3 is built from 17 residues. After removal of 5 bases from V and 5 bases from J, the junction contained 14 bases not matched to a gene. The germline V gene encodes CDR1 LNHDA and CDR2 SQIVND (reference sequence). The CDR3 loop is CASSPRSRGGQNNEQFF. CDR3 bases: TGTGCCAGTAGTCCCCGCTCTCGGGGGGGCCAAAACAATGAGCAGTTCTTC.

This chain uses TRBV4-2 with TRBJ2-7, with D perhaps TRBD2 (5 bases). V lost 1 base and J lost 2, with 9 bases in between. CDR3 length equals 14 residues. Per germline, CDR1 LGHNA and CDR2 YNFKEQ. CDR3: CASSQAETTYEQYF. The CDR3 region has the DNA TGTGCCAGCAGCCAAGCAGAGACTACCTACGAGCAGTACTTC.

CDR3 coding DNA: TGTGCCAGTAGTGACACAGGGGGCGCGGGGAATTCACCCCTCCACTTT. It translates to CASSDTGGAGNSPLHF. This chain links TRBV19 with TRBJ1-6; 9 bases line up with TRBD1. After removal of 5 bases from V and 7 bases from J, the junction contained 9 bases not matched to a gene. This CDR3 is built from 16 residues. The V gene's germline CDR1 is LNHDA and CDR2 SQIVND (reference sequence).

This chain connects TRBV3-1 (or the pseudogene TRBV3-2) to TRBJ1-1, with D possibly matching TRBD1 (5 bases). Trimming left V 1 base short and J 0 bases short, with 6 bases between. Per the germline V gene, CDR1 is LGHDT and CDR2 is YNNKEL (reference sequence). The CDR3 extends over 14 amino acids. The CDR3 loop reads CASSQGTLNTEAFF. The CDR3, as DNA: TGTGCCAGCAGCCAAGGGACACTGAACACTGAAGCTTTCTTT.

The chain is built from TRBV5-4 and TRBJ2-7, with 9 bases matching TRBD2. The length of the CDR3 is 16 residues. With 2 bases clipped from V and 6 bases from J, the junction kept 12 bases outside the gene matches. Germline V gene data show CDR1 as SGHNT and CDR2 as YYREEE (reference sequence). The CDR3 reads CASSFFSGGAIGEQYF. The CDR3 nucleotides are TGTGCCAGCAGCTTTTTTAGCGGGGGCGCAATCGGCGAGCAGTACTTC.

In DNA form, the CDR3 reads TGTGCCAGCAGTGGTGCCGGGACTAGCGGGGGCTCCTACAATGAGCAGTTCTTC. It encodes CASSGAGTSGGSYNEQFF. V gene TRBV25-1 combines with J gene TRBJ2-1, with 14 bases matching TRBD2. Germline V CDR1 and CDR2: MGHDK, SYGVNS. The CDR3 runs 18 residues. V was pared by 4 bases and J by 0 bases, with 5 bases of the junction left unmatched.

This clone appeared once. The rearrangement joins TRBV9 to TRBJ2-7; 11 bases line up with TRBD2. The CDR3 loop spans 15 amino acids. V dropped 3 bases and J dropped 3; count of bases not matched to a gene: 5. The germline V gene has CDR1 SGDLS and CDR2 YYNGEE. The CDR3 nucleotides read TGTGCCAGCAGCGCTACTAGCGGGGGAGACTACGAGCAGTACTTC. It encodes CASSATSGGDYEQYF.

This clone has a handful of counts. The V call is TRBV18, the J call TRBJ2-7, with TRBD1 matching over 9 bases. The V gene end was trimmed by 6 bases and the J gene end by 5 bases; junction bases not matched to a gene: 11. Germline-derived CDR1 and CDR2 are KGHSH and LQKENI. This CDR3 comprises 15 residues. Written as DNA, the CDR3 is TGTGCCAGCTCCCAAGGGGACAGGGTTTATCACGAGCAGTACTTC. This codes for CASSQGDRVYHEQYF.

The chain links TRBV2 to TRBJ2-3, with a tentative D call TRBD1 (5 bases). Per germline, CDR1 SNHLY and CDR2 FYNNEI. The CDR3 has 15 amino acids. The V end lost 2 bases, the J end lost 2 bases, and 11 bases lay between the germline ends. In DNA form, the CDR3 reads TGTGCCAGCAGTGAACTTTCAGGGTACACAGATACGCAGTATTTT. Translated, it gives CASSELSGYTDTQYF.